Below, 6 T cell receptor beta chains from the same sample are listed, as sequenced in a study of cytomegalovirus exposure and HLA in healthy donors. PCR involved 60 Vbeta and 13 Jbeta primers. Libraries were prepared by immunoSEQ multiplex PCR; TCRdb keeps only in-frame clonotypes and omits some of them. The data show 100,000 to 150,000 clones, around three quarters seen once. Sequenced: PBMCs. Source of these receptors: a middle-aged woman in good health and CMV-seronegative.

The table lists this clone with a count of one. The V gene is TRBV7-9, the J gene TRBJ2-5, with D maybe TRBD1 (6 bases). The DNA matches TRBJ2-7 better at its end, which makes the J call doubtful. Germline CDR1 and CDR2: SEHNR and FQNEAQ (reference sequence). The CDR3 length is 15 residues. CDR3 amino acids: CASSQSWDNSYEQYF. CDR3 in DNA: TGTGCCAGCAGCCAATCCTGGGACAACTCCTACGAGCAGTACTTC.

The rearrangement uses TRBV19 and TRBJ2-2; 14 nucleotides match TRBD2. CDR1 and CDR2 (germline): LNHDA, SQIVND (reference sequence). V shed 4 bases, J shed 13 bases, and the junction held 14 bases outside the gene matches. This CDR3 has 17 amino acids. The CDR3 region has the DNA TGTGCCAGTAGTAGGGAGGAACCGGGACTAGCGGGAGAGGGGCTGTTTTTT. Protein sequence: CASSREEPGLAGEGLFF.

The chain links TRBV9 to TRBJ2-1, with D maybe TRBD2 (7 bases). Trimming stripped 0 bases from V and 6 bases from J, with 13 bases between. Germline V gives CDR1 SGDLS, CDR2 YYNGEE. The CDR3 is made up of 15 amino acids. The chain's CDR3 is CASSVAGGAFNEQFF. CDR3 in DNA: TGTGCCAGCAGCGTAGCGGGGGGCGCTTTCAATGAGCAGTTCTTC. The full variable domain, rest sourced from reference TRBV9 and TRBJ2-1, is DSGVTQTPKHLITATGQRVTLRCSPRSGDLSVYWYQQSLDQGLQFLIQYYNGEERAKGNILERFSAQQFPDLHSELNLSSLELGDSALYFCASSVAGGAFNEQFFGPGTRLTVL.

The chain is built from TRBV6-5 and TRBJ1-5; D unresolved. V dropped 0 bases and J dropped 5 bases, with 5 bases sitting between them. CDR1 is MNHEY and CDR2 is SVGAGI in the germline V gene. CDR3 length equals 13 residues. DNA for the CDR3: TGTGCCAGCAGTTACTCGTCCGATCAGCCCCAGCATTTT. Its translation: CASSYSSDQPQHF.

The V and J genes are TRBV4-2 and TRBJ1-3; D is perhaps TRBD1 (5 bases). Per the germline V gene, CDR1 is LGHNA and CDR2 is YNFKEQ. The CDR3 is made up of 14 amino acids. V was trimmed by 2 bases and J by 2 bases, leaving 7 bases between them. CDR3 nucleotide sequence: TGTGCCAGCAGCCAAACAGGACCTGGAAACACCATATATTTT. This translates into CASSQTGPGNTIYF.

This clone occurred a few times. The CDR3 nucleotides are TGCGCCAGCAGCTTGGCTAGCGGGAGTACCTACGAGCAGTACTTC. It is translated as CASSLASGSTYEQYF. The chain combines TRBV5-1 with TRBJ2-5, with TRBD2 identical over 10 bases. Matching the DNA end better, TRBJ2-7 makes the J call doubtful. From germline, CDR1 is SGHRS and CDR2 YFSETQ. The CDR3 extends over 15 amino acids.